One and the same sample provided the 6 T cell receptor beta chains below, sequenced in a study of response to subunit inactivated influenza vaccine. A single record per CDR3 protein comes from TCRdb applying MiXCR to the RT-PCR reads. This table holds about 780,000 distinct CDR3 sequences, around 18% found once. The starting material was PBMCs from blood, obtained roughly 5 days after vaccination. The receptors originated from a man in his fifties or sixties who received an inactivated influenza vaccine.

The CDR3 sequence: CATSDPSLTSSYNEQFF. For the CDR3, the DNA is TGTGCCACCAGTGATCCGTCCCTTACATCATCCTACAATGAGCAGTTCTTC. The rearrangement links TRBV24-1 to TRBJ2-1; no definite D call. The length of the CDR3 is 17 residues. CDR1 and CDR2 (germline): KGHDR, SFDVKD. Trimming shortened V by 3 bases and J by 1 base, and 15 bases separated the two germline ends.

This clonotype was counted at least ten times. The V gene is TRBV5-1, the J gene TRBJ2-1, with a tentative D call TRBD1 (6 bases). There are 15 residues in the CDR3. Germline CDR1 reads SGHRS; CDR2 reads YFSETQ. Trimming took off 0 bases at V and 5 bases at J, with 12 bases between the two ends. CDR3: CASSLGQGINNEQFF. Written as DNA, the CDR3 is TGCGCCAGCAGCTTGGGCCAGGGGATTAACAATGAGCAGTTCTTC.

The gene calls are TRBV9 and TRBJ2-3, with 12 bases fitting TRBD2. The germline V gene has CDR1 SGDLS and CDR2 YYNGEE. The CDR3 is made up of 16 amino acids. Trimming cost V 0 bases and J 6 bases; bases outside gene matches: 5. The CDR3 spells CASSVATTSGSDTQYF. DNA for the CDR3: TGTGCCAGCAGCGTAGCTACGACTAGCGGGAGTGATACGCAGTATTTT.

This clonotype has at least ten counts. This chain uses TRBV4-1 with TRBJ2-7; 7 positions match TRBD1. CDR3 size: 15 residues. With V trimmed by 6 bases and J by 0 bases, 8 bases remained unmatched. Germline V gene data show CDR1 as MGHRA and CDR2 as YSYEKL. For the CDR3, the DNA is TGCGCCAGCAGGCCCCACCGACAGGGCTCCTACGAGCAGTACTTC. Residues: CASRPHRQGSYEQYF.

This clonotype was seen only a few times. V usage is TRBV11-2 and J usage is TRBJ1-6, with 8 positions matching TRBD1. Germline V gives CDR1 SGHAT, CDR2 FQNNGV. The CDR3 loop spans 16 amino acids. Trimming cost V 4 bases and J 7 bases; bases outside gene matches: 9. DNA for the CDR3: TGTGCCAGCAGCTCCATCGGACAGGGCCTAAATTCACCCCTCCACTTT. Translated, it gives CASSSIGQGLNSPLHF.

This clonotype appeared a few times. The gene calls are TRBV6-2 or TRBV6-3 and TRBJ1-2, with a tentative D call TRBD1 (5 bases). The V end lost 9 bases, the J end lost 4 bases, and 9 bases lay between the germline ends. The CDR3 consists of 11 residues. Germline CDR1 MNHEY, CDR2 SVGEGT. The CDR3 bases are TGTGCCAGTGGACAAACCTATGGCTACACCTTC. Translating gives CASGQTYGYTF.